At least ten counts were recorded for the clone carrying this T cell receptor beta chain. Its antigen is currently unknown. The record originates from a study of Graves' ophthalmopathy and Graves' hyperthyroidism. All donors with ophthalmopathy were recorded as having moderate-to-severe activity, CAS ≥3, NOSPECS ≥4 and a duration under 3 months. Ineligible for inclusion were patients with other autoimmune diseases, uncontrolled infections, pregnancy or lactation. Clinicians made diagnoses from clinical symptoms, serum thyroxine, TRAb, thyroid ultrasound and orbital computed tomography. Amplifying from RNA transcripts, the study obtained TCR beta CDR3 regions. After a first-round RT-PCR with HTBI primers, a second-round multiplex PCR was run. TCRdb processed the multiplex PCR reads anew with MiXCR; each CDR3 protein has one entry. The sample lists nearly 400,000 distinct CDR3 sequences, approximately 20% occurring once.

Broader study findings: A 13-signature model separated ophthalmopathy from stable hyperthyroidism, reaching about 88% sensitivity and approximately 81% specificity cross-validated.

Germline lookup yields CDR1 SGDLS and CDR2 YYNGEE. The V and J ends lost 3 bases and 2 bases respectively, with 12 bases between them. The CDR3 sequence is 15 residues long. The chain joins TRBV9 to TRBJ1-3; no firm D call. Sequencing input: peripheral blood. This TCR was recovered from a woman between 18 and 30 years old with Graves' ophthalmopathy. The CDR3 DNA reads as TGTGCCAGCAGCGGAGGTGGACGCACTGGAAACACCATATATTTT. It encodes CASSGGGRTGNTIYF.